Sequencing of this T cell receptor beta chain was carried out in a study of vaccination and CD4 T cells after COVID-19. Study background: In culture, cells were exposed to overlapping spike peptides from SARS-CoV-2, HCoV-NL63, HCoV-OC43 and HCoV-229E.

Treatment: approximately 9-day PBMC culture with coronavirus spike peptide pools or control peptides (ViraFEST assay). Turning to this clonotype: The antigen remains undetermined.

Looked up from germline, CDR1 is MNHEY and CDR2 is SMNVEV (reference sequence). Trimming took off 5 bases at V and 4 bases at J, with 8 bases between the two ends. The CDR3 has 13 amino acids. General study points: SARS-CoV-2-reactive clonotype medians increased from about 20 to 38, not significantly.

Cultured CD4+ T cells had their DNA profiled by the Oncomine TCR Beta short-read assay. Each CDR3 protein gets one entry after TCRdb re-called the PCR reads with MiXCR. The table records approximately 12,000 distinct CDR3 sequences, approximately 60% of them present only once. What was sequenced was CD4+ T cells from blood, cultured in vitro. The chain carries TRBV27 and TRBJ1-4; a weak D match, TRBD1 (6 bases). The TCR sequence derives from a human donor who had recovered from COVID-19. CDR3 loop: CASSARGNEKLFF. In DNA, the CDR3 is TGTGCCAGCAGTGCCAGGGGTAATGAAAAACTGTTTTTT.